This TCR beta chain was obtained from a study of beta chain features in type 1 diabetes. Looking at the study overall: The samples had about 100,000,000 sorted cells examined in all.

Findings and limits, study-wide: Researchers could not determine here whether HLA type influences TCRB rearrangement. Researchers report that Type 1 diabetes patients had moderately but significantly shorter TCRB CDR3s across all four CD4+ subsets. cDNA sequencing could over-represent cells with high TCR expression.

Using CD45RO/CCR7/CD25/CD127/CD95/CD27, CD4+ naive, central memory, regulatory and stem cell-like memory cells were sorted. With V trimmed by 1 base and J by 7 bases, 6 bases remained unmatched. The CDR3 has 15 residues. Germline V gene lookup returns CDR1 SGHDT and CDR2 YYEEEE. Reverse transcription of all isolated RNA meant that expressed TCRB transcripts were sequenced. Measured with immunoSEQ multiplex PCR; TCRdb has only the in-frame clones, and not every one. The sample contains roughly 160,000 clones, 7.8% of which appear only once. Comments on this clone: The antigen remains undetermined.

Sequenced material: central memory CD4+ T cells from blood. This sequence originates from a woman aged 40 to 50 with type 1 diabetes. V gene TRBV5-6 combines with J gene TRBJ1-5; 9 bases are a match to TRBD1. The CDR3 here is CASSLWGQGVQPQHF. The CDR3 DNA reads as TGTGCCAGCAGCTTGTGGGGACAGGGTGTACAGCCCCAGCATTTT.